A single sample gave rise to the 29 T cell receptor beta chains below, sequenced in a study of identical twins. TCRdb used MiXCR to reprocess the 5' RACE reads, holding one entry per CDR3 protein. This sample yields around 510,000 distinct CDR3 sequences, of which roughly an eighth are seen a single time; approximately 1% belongs to the top ten. The data were also submitted as part of a second study, on yellow fever vaccine responses in identical twins.

The source material was CD4+ T cells sorted from blood. Receptors originate from a woman under 30 in good health.

There are many counts of this clonotype. V and J are TRBV5-1 and TRBJ2-5, with 8 positions matching TRBD1. Germline V gives CDR1 SGHRS, CDR2 YFSETQ. There are 15 residues in the CDR3. The trim removed 4 bases at V and 0 bases at J, leaving 5 bases unmatched. Here the CDR3 reads CASSPTGAYQETQYF. The DNA for the CDR3 is TGCGCCAGCAGCCCGACAGGGGCGTACCAAGAGACCCAGTACTTC.

The genes are TRBV27 and TRBJ1-6, with a possible D match to TRBD1 (5 bases). Germline CDR1 MNHEY, CDR2 SMNVEV (reference sequence). This CDR3 has 15 residues. V lost 0 bases to trimming and J lost 7 bases, with 10 bases between them. CDR3 nucleotide sequence: TGTGCCAGCAGTTTATCTCTGACAGAGAATTCACCCCTCCACTTT. It encodes CASSLSLTENSPLHF.

This clonotype was counted between two and nine times. The chain joins TRBV10-2 to TRBJ2-7, with 7 nucleotides matching TRBD1. The germline gives CDR1 WSHSY, CDR2 SAAADI. The ends lost 0 bases at V and 2 bases at J; junction bases unmatched: 7. This CDR3 is 16 amino acids long. This CDR3 reads CASSESIPGQTYEQYF. The CDR3 nucleotides read TGCGCCAGCAGTGAGTCGATTCCGGGACAGACCTACGAGCAGTACTTC.

The J gene is TRBJ2-7, the V gene TRBV5-1; D gene ambiguous. The germline V and J ends were trimmed by 2 bases and 2 bases, with 14 bases remaining between them. Germline CDR1 SGHRS, CDR2 YFSETQ. The CDR3 consists of 15 residues. CDR3 sequence reads: CASSLDTQRTYEQYF. The DNA for the CDR3 is TGCGCCAGCAGCTTAGATACGCAACGAACCTACGAGCAGTACTTC.

This clonotype was observed many times. The chain joins TRBV2 to TRBJ2-1, with TRBD2 matching 7 bases. The germline CDR1 and CDR2 sequences are SNHLY and FYNNEI. J was trimmed by 0 bases and V by 8 bases; bases with no gene match: 22. The CDR3 covers 20 residues. CDR3: CASLKLPLGLDISSYNEQFF. CDR3 bases: TGTGCCAGCCTCAAGCTCCCACTTGGACTAGACATTAGCTCCTACAATGAGCAGTTCTTC.

This clonotype was recorded a few times. This sequence joins TRBV30 and TRBJ2-2, with TRBD1 matching 9 bases. V lost 8 bases, J lost 8 bases, and 9 bases stayed unmatched. Germline assignment: CDR1 GTSNPN and CDR2 SVGIG (reference sequence). The CDR3 sequence is 13 residues long. CDR3 coding DNA: TGTGCCCGCGGGACAGGGAGAGGGGGGGAGCTGTTTTTT. Its protein is CARGTGRGGELFF. The whole variable domain, remainder taken from reference TRBV30 and TRBJ2-2, is SQTIHQWPATLVQPVGSPLSLECTVEGTSNPNLYWYRQAAGRGLQLLFYSVGIGQISSEVPQNLSASRPQDRQFILSSKKLLLSDSGFYLCARGTGRGGELFFGEGSRLTVL.

There are many counts of this clonotype. V gene TRBV12-3 or TRBV12-4 combines with J gene TRBJ2-1; 8 bases fit TRBD1. The CDR3 is 15 amino acids. V lost 5 bases to trimming and J lost 3 bases; unmatched junction nucleotides: 6. The CDR3 loop is CASSETGGNYNEQFF. In DNA, the CDR3 is TGTGCCAGCAGTGAAACAGGGGGAAACTACAATGAGCAGTTCTTC.

This clonotype has more than one count but fewer than ten. V gene TRBV2 combines with J gene TRBJ2-3; 9 positions agree with TRBD1. The J segment lost 9 bases and the V segment lost 1 base, leaving 2 bases of the junction unmatched. This CDR3 is 13 amino acids long. CDR1 is SNHLY and CDR2 is FYNNEI in the germline V gene. The CDR3 sequence: CASSEDRGQTQYF. The CDR3, as DNA: TGTGCCAGCAGTGAAGACAGGGGGCAGACGCAGTATTTT.

The rearrangement uses TRBV4-2 and TRBJ2-7, with TRBD2 identical over 14 bases. This CDR3 has 15 amino acids. V lost 4 bases and J lost 6; bases outside the gene matches: 5. CDR1 and CDR2 (germline): LGHNA, YNFKEQ. This CDR3 reads CASSPEGLAGGEQYF. The CDR3 DNA follows: TGTGCCAGCAGCCCCGAAGGACTAGCGGGGGGCGAGCAGTACTTC.

This chain connects TRBV15 to TRBJ2-5; either TRBD1 or TRBD2 may fit D (5 bases each). Germline V gene data show CDR1 as LNHNV and CDR2 as YYDKDF (reference sequence). The CDR3 is 16 amino acids. The V end was cut by 0 bases, the J end by 5 bases, with 16 bases between. The DNA for the CDR3 is TGTGCCACCAGCAGAGAATCCGGGGCATGGAAGGAGACCCAGTACTTC. It is translated as CATSRESGAWKETQYF.

Points on this clonotype: This may arise from a read error, as a much more abundant clone is one base away. J is TRBJ2-5 and V is TRBV5-1; TRBD1 agrees at 7 bases. The CDR3 runs 15 residues. Germline-derived CDR1 and CDR2 are SGHRS and YFSETQ. CDR3 residues: CASSLRGQIEETQCF. The CDR3, as DNA: TGCGCCAGCAGCTTGAGGGGACAGATAGAAGAGACCCAGTGCTTC. Full variable domain (missing parts from reference TRBV5-1 and TRBJ2-5): KAGVTQTPRYLIKTRGQQVTLSCSPISGHRSVSWYQQTPGQGLQFLFEYFSETQRNKGNFPGRFSGRQFSNSRSEMNVSTLELGDSALYLCASSLRGQIEETQCFGPGTRLLVL.

This chain links TRBV5-6 with TRBJ1-1; D gene unclear. Trimming took off 0 bases at V and 0 bases at J, with 9 bases between the two ends. The CDR3 totals 15 residues. Germline V lookup: CDR1 SGHDT, CDR2 YYEEEE. CDR3 DNA sequence: TGTGCCAGCAGCTTGGGCTATGGATTGAACACTGAAGCTTTCTTT. Protein product: CASSLGYGLNTEAFF.

The genes are TRBV6-1 and TRBJ1-5; 7 bases map to TRBD1. The CDR3 spans 14 residues. Germline V CDR1 and CDR2: MNHNS, SASEGT. The ends lost 6 bases at V and 1 base at J; junction bases unmatched: 3. The CDR3 bases are TGTGCCAGCAGGACAGGGATGAGCAATCAGCCCCAGCATTTT. Amino acid sequence: CASRTGMSNQPQHF.

Only one count was recorded for this clonotype. The genes are TRBV11-2 and TRBJ2-2; D not resolved. Trimming cost V 5 bases and J 4 bases, with 8 bases left between them. The V gene's germline CDR1 is SGHAT and CDR2 FQNNGV. The CDR3 has 13 amino acids. The CDR3 spells CASSRTATGELFF. The CDR3 DNA reads TGTGCCAGCAGCCGGACGGCCACCGGGGAGCTGTTTTTT.

This clonotype was seen repeatedly, ten times or more. The gene calls are TRBV12-3 or TRBV12-4 and TRBJ1-5, with 7 bases fitting TRBD1. Unmatched junction bases numbered 7, after V lost 7 bases and J lost 7 bases. The CDR3 totals 13 residues. The CDR3 spells CASTLGQSQPQHF. The CDR3 DNA reads as TGTGCCAGCACTCTGGGACAGTCGCAGCCCCAGCATTTT.

V is TRBV7-6 and J is TRBJ2-3, with 8 bases identical to TRBD1. Germline V lookup: CDR1 SGHVS, CDR2 FNYEAQ. CDR3 length: 16 residues. Trimming took 5 bases from V and 1 from J; bases not matched to a gene: 8. The DNA for the CDR3 is TGTGCCAGCAGCCGACAGGGGAATGGGGGCACAGATACGCAGTATTTT. Translating it yields CASSRQGNGGTDTQYF.

This chain joins TRBV20-1 and TRBJ2-7; no clear D gene. The CDR3 runs 14 residues. With 0 bases removed from V and 0 bases from J, the gap between germline ends came to 9 bases. Germline V lookup: CDR1 DFQATT, CDR2 SNEGSKA (reference sequence). CDR3 coding DNA: TGCAGTGCTAGAGATCGGCTATTCTCCTACGAGCAGTACTTC. It yields the protein CSARDRLFSYEQYF.

This chain links TRBV7-2 with TRBJ2-1; D tentatively reads TRBD1 or TRBD2 (5 bases each). From germline, CDR1 is SGHTA and CDR2 FQGNSA. This CDR3 comprises 15 residues. The V and J ends lost 6 bases and 0 bases respectively, with 12 bases between them. The DNA of the CDR3 is TGTGCCAGCAGTCCCGGGACGACCTCCTACAATGAGCAGTTCTTC. Its translation is CASSPGTTSYNEQFF.

This rearrangement joins TRBV29-1 to TRBJ2-1; D is possibly TRBD1 (6 bases). Trimming stripped 3 bases from V and 7 bases from J, with 13 bases between. Germline assignment: CDR1 SQVTM and CDR2 ANQGSEA. The CDR3 sequence is 13 residues long. The CDR3 is CSVDRGALNEQFF. CDR3 bases: TGCAGCGTTGACAGGGGTGCCTTAAATGAGCAGTTCTTC.

The sample holds many counts of this clonotype. The rearrangement joins TRBV29-1 to TRBJ2-3, with 7 bases lining up with TRBD1. V gave up 2 bases and J gave up 2 bases; unmatched junction bases: 7. Germline CDR1 SQVTM, CDR2 ANQGSEA. The CDR3 sequence is 15 residues long. The CDR3 protein is CSVERTGLLTDTQYF. In DNA, the CDR3 is TGCAGCGTTGAAAGGACAGGACTTCTCACAGATACGCAGTATTTT.

This clonotype was counted between two and nine times. The chain is built from TRBV4-2 and TRBJ1-2, with a tentative D call TRBD1 (5 bases). There are 18 residues in the CDR3. Trimming shortened V by 0 bases and J by 1 base, and 18 bases separated the two germline ends. Per germline, CDR1 LGHNA and CDR2 YNFKEQ. As DNA, the CDR3 is TGTGCCAGCAGCCAAGACTCCGGCCAGGGTCAATTTAACTATGGCTACACCTTC. Translated: CASSQDSGQGQFNYGYTF.

The chain uses TRBV3-1 and TRBJ2-2; D could derive from TRBD1 or TRBD2 (6 bases each). The germline V gene encodes CDR1 LGHDT and CDR2 YNNKEL (reference sequence). The CDR3 is made up of 16 amino acids. V lost 7 bases and J lost 4, with 19 bases in between. As DNA, the CDR3 is TGTGCCAGCACCCGCATACTAGGGGGGTTCACCGGGGAGCTGTTTTTT. Translated, it gives CASTRILGGFTGELFF.

The V and J genes are TRBV7-8 and TRBJ2-5; TRBD1 matches at 8 bases. Germline CDR1 and CDR2: SGHVS and FQNEAQ. CDR3 length: 16 residues. V dropped 2 bases and J dropped 9; count of bases not matched to a gene: 14. The CDR3 loop is CASSLPTGGNTGAQYF. DNA of the CDR3: TGTGCCAGCAGCTTACCCACAGGGGGAAACACGGGGGCCCAGTACTTC. Supplemented by reference TRBV7-8 and TRBJ2-5, the full variable domain reads GAGVSQSPRYKVAKRGQDVALRCDPISGHVSLFWYQQALGQGPEFLTYFQNEAQLDKSGLPSDRFFAERPEGSVSTLKIQRTQQEDSAVYLCASSLPTGGNTGAQYFGPGTRLLVL.

Only a few counts were recorded for this clonotype. This chain connects TRBV28 to TRBJ2-2, with D tentatively TRBD1 (6 bases). This CDR3 is built from 14 residues. CDR1 is MDHEN and CDR2 is SYDVKM in the germline V gene. Trimming stripped 6 bases from V and 8 bases from J, with 16 bases between. The CDR3 DNA reads as TGTGCCAGCAGATTAGCAGGGGCCGGTGGGGAGCTGTTTTTT. Its protein product is CASRLAGAGGELFF.

J is TRBJ1-2 and V is TRBV30; 8 bases are a match to TRBD1. Trimming at V came to 3 bases and at J to 8 bases, leaving 14 bases not matched to a gene. Germline V gene lookup returns CDR1 GTSNPN and CDR2 SVGIG (reference sequence). The CDR3 loop spans 15 amino acids. The CDR3 nucleotides are TGTGCCTGGAGCAGTTCCGGACAGGGTCAGGGAGGCTACACCTTC. This encodes CAWSSSGQGQGGYTF.

This clonotype has just a few counts. The CDR3 sequence: CASRPTGGIGETQYF. The CDR3 DNA reads as TGTGCCAGCAGACCCACAGGGGGTATCGGAGAGACCCAGTACTTC. The gene calls are TRBV28 and TRBJ2-5; TRBD1 aligns across 8 bases. This CDR3 spans 15 amino acids. Germline V gene data show CDR1 as MDHEN and CDR2 as SYDVKM. The junction had 10 bases not matched to a gene; V was cut back by 6 bases and J by 4 bases.

Only a few counts were recorded for this clonotype. The V and J genes are TRBV10-3 and TRBJ2-2, with D perhaps TRBD2 (6 bases). The CDR3 has 15 amino acids. The V gene's germline CDR1 is ENHRY and CDR2 SYGVKD. V lost 6 bases and J lost 4, with 15 bases in between. CDR3 protein: CAIRPGTDGTGELFF. CDR3 nucleotides: TGTGCCATCAGACCCGGGACTGATGGCACCGGGGAGCTGTTTTTT.

The V gene is TRBV5-5, the J gene TRBJ2-1, with 8 nucleotides matching TRBD1. The CDR3 covers 15 residues. Germline V lookup: CDR1 SGHKS, CDR2 YYEKEE (reference sequence). V gave up 0 bases and J gave up 8 bases; unmatched junction bases: 7. Here the CDR3 reads CASSLVGTGIHEQFF. In DNA form, the CDR3 reads TGTGCCAGCAGCTTGGTGGGGACAGGTATCCATGAGCAGTTCTTC.

This clonotype has only a few counts. The chain recombines TRBV7-8 with TRBJ2-5, with 8 bases lining up with TRBD1. Per germline, CDR1 SGHVS and CDR2 FQNEAQ. V gave up 4 bases and J gave up 1 base; unmatched junction bases: 5. The CDR3 is 15 amino acids. CDR3 residues: CASSSRTGPQETQYF. The CDR3 nucleotides are TGTGCCAGCAGCTCTCGGACAGGGCCCCAAGAGACCCAGTACTTC.